This T cell receptor (beta chain) is drawn from a study of cytomegalovirus exposure and HLA in healthy donors. Overall study results and limits: Upon later analysis, HLA-associated TCR beta chains proved more clonally expanded than other, equally common chains.

This clone was recorded only once. Its antigen is undetermined. 13 Jbeta primers and 60 Vbeta primers were used for the PCR. Only in-frame clones appear in the TCRdb table, and some are missing; sequencing was by immunoSEQ multiplex PCR. Of 150,000 to 200,000 clones listed, more than 65% are singletons. The trim removed 4 bases at V and 5 bases at J, leaving 4 bases unmatched. The CDR3 has 13 amino acids. CDR1 and CDR2 (germline): LGHNA, YNFKEQ. The sample was PBMCs. This chain connects TRBV4-2 to TRBJ2-5; 7 nucleotides match TRBD2. The clonotype was recovered from a female donor in good health and CMV-seronegative. The CDR3 is CASSRGGSETQYF. DNA for the CDR3: TGTGCCAGCAGCCGAGGCGGGAGTGAGACCCAGTACTTC.